What follows are 27 T cell receptor beta chains derived from one specimen sequenced in a study of CD8+CD57+ T cells in acquired aplastic anemia. Researchers used genomic DNA as the template to profile TCR beta VDJ and CDR3. TCRdb re-analysed the reads in MiXCR, keeping a single row per CDR3 protein. In the table there are hundreds of thousands of distinct CDR3 sequences, more than 25% of which are singletons. CD8+CD57+ cell expansion had been shown by flow cytometry in patients chosen for sequencing. The sequenced material came from sorted CD4+, CD8+, or CD8+CD57+ T cells (not recorded which) from PBMCs. These receptors came from a human donor with aplastic anemia.

This clonotype was found many times. The V and J genes are TRBV7-6 and TRBJ1-3, with TRBD1 as a possible D gene (5 bases). The CDR3 has 14 amino acids. The V end was cut by 4 bases, the J end by 4 bases, with 11 bases between. Germline lookup yields CDR1 SGHVS and CDR2 FNYEAQ. The CDR3 bases are TGTGCCAGCAGCTGGGAGGGGCCGGGAAACACCATATATTTT. This translates into CASSWEGPGNTIYF.

This clonotype has just a few counts. The chain recombines TRBV20-1 with TRBJ1-1; 10 bases are shared with TRBD1. Germline CDR1 DFQATT, CDR2 SNEGSKA (reference sequence). V lost 6 bases and J lost 11; bases outside the gene matches: 6. The CDR3 loop spans 11 amino acids. CDR3 amino acids: CSALGQGDAFF. In DNA form, the CDR3 reads TGCAGTGCGCTAGGACAGGGGGACGCTTTCTTT.

This clonotype was recorded only once. The chain links TRBV2 to TRBJ1-2; TRBD1 is a possible D gene (5 bases). There are 14 residues in the CDR3. The V end was cut by 5 bases, the J end by 7 bases, with 17 bases between. The V gene's germline CDR1 is SNHLY and CDR2 FYNNEI. The CDR3 protein is CASSFNRRDPGYTF. The CDR3 DNA sequence: TGTGCCAGCAGTTTCAACCGCCGGGACCCTGGCTACACCTTC.

This clonotype has a count of ten or more. V is TRBV11-2 and J is TRBJ2-3, with 8 bases identical to TRBD2. Germline trimming cut 4 bases from V and 0 bases from J; bases unmatched to any gene: 3. Looked up from germline, CDR1 is SGHAT and CDR2 is FQNNGV. The CDR3 sequence is 15 residues long. The CDR3 spells CASSSTSGSTDTQYF. For the CDR3, the DNA is TGTGCCAGCAGCTCCACTAGCGGAAGCACAGATACGCAGTATTTT. Using reference TRBV11-2 and TRBJ2-3 for the parts outside the CDR3, the full variable domain is EAGVAQSPRYKIIEKRQSVAFWCNPISGHATLYWYQQILGQGPKLLIQFQNNGVVDDSQLPKDRFSAERLKGVDSTLKIQPAKLEDSAVYLCASSSTSGSTDTQYFGPGTRLTVL.

In its sample, this clonotype was seen many times. This sequence joins TRBV4-3 and TRBJ1-5; D might be TRBD1 (6 bases). The CDR3 has 15 amino acids. The V and J ends lost 0 bases and 5 bases respectively, with 11 bases between them. CDR1 and CDR2 (germline): LGHNA, YSLEER. This CDR3 is CASSQEGGADQPQHF. CDR3 sequence (DNA): TGCGCCAGCAGCCAAGAAGGGGGGGCCGATCAGCCCCAGCATTTT.

This clonotype was found many times. The junction departs from germline at one end; a sequencing error may be responsible. The chain carries TRBV20-1 and TRBJ1-5; TRBD1 aligns across 8 bases. This CDR3 has 14 residues. Germline CDR1 and CDR2: DFQATT and SNEGSKA (reference sequence). CDR3 amino acids: CSAVTGTGNQPQHF. The CDR3 coding sequence is TGCAGTGCAGTAACCGGGACAGGCAACCAGCCCCAGCATTTT.

This clonotype was observed at least ten times. This sequence joins TRBV19 and TRBJ1-2; no reliable D call. Germline values: CDR1 LNHDA, CDR2 SQIVND (reference sequence). V lost 4 bases and J 1 base, leaving 10 bases between the germline ends. The CDR3 contains 14 residues. The CDR3 spells CASSTGLSNYGYTF. CDR3 nucleotides: TGTGCCAGTAGTACTGGACTGAGTAACTATGGCTACACCTTC.

This clonotype was counted only a few times. V usage is TRBV4-2 and J usage is TRBJ2-7; maybe TRBD1 (5 bases). Germline CDR1 reads LGHNA; CDR2 reads YNFKEQ. The CDR3 is 15 residues long. V lost 0 bases and J 2 bases, leaving 11 bases between the germline ends. CDR3 in DNA: TGTGCCAGCAGCCAAGATCCGACAGAGACCTACGAGCAGTACTTC. As protein: CASSQDPTETYEQYF.

This clonotype has a handful of counts. The CDR3 coding sequence is TGTGCCAGCATCGGGGGGTTCACTGAAGCTTTCTTT. Its protein is CASIGGFTEAFF. This rearrangement joins TRBV7-8 to TRBJ1-1; D may be TRBD1 (5 bases). CDR1 and CDR2 from the germline V gene are SGHVS and FQNEAQ. The CDR3 consists of 12 residues. V lost 7 bases, J lost 4 bases, and 10 bases lay in between. Drawing the rest from reference TRBV7-8 and TRBJ1-1, the complete variable domain is GAGVSQSPRYKVAKRGQDVALRCDPISGHVSLFWYQQALGQGPEFLTYFQNEAQLDKSGLPSDRFFAERPEGSVSTLKIQRTQQEDSAVYLCASIGGFTEAFFGQGTRLTVV.

The chain has TRBV7-2 and TRBJ2-7; 10 bases fit TRBD1. J was trimmed by 7 bases and V by 7 bases; bases with no gene match: 7. The CDR3 spans 13 residues. Germline V CDR1 and CDR2: SGHTA, FQGNSA. Written as DNA, the CDR3 is TGTGCCAGCAAACCCGGGACAGGGGATGAGCAGTACTTC. Its protein product is CASKPGTGDEQYF.

In its sample, this clonotype was seen many times. V usage is TRBV20-1 and J usage is TRBJ2-5, with a possible D match to TRBD2 (5 bases). The germline V gene has CDR1 DFQATT and CDR2 SNEGSKA (reference sequence). CDR3 size: 12 residues. V was clipped by 1 base and J by 5 bases, with 8 bases between them. The CDR3 coding sequence is TGCAGTGCTAGAGTAGTAGCGGAGACCCAGTACTTC. Protein sequence: CSARVVAETQYF.

Ten or more counts support this clonotype. The chain carries TRBV5-1 and TRBJ1-2; tentative D call: TRBD1 (6 bases). V was cut by 4 bases and J by 3 bases, with 13 bases left in between. Germline V lookup: CDR1 SGHRS, CDR2 YFSETQ. The CDR3 is 14 residues long. The CDR3 sequence: CASSRGGSDYGYTF. Written as DNA, the CDR3 is TGCGCCAGCAGCAGAGGGGGGAGTGACTATGGCTACACCTTC. The full variable domain, completed using reference TRBV5-1 and TRBJ1-2, is KAGVTQTPRYLIKTRGQQVTLSCSPISGHRSVSWYQQTPGQGLQFLFEYFSETQRNKGNFPGRFSGRQFSNSRSEMNVSTLELGDSALYLCASSRGGSDYGYTFGSGTRLTVV.

This clonotype was picked up many times. This chain links TRBV19 with TRBJ1-5, with 7 bases aligning to TRBD1. This CDR3 is built from 14 residues. In germline, CDR1 is LNHDA, CDR2 SQIVND (reference sequence). V lost 5 bases, J lost 3 bases, and 4 bases stayed unmatched. This chain's CDR3 is CASSPGQYNQPQHF. DNA for the CDR3: TGTGCCAGTAGTCCGGGACAGTACAATCAGCCCCAGCATTTT.

The V and J genes are TRBV11-3 and TRBJ2-5; TRBD1 is a possible D gene (5 bases). Trimming took 6 bases from V and 5 from J, leaving 16 bases between them. The CDR3 loop spans 14 amino acids. Germline V gene sequence: CDR1 SGHNT, CDR2 YENEEA. DNA of the CDR3: TGTGCCAGCAGTTCTCCTAGACAGACGGAGACCCAGTACTTC. Its translation is CASSSPRQTETQYF. Using reference TRBV11-3 and TRBJ2-5 for the parts outside the CDR3, the full variable domain is EAGVVQSPRYKIIEKKQPVAFWCNPISGHNTLYWYLQNLGQGPELLIRYENEEAVDDSQLPKDRFSAERLKGVDSTLKIQPAELGDSAVYLCASSSPRQTETQYFGPGTRLLVL.

The rearrangement uses TRBV10-1 and TRBJ2-7; D unresolved. The CDR3 totals 13 residues. The germline gives CDR1 WNHNN, CDR2 SYGVQD (reference sequence). The ends were cut back, 1 base at V and 2 bases at J, with 6 bases in the middle. As DNA, the CDR3 is TGCGCCAGCAGTGAGTTCACCCCCTACGAGCAGTACTTC. Translated: CASSEFTPYEQYF.

CDR3 loop: CASSQVPHASGWRNTEAFF. The CDR3 DNA reads as TGCGCCAGCAGCCAAGTTCCCCACGCCTCAGGGTGGCGGAACACTGAAGCTTTCTTT. This chain uses TRBV4-1 with TRBJ1-1; D is possibly TRBD1 (5 bases). CDR3 length: 19 residues. V was cut by 1 base and J by 1 base, with 22 bases left in between. The germline V gene has CDR1 MGHRA and CDR2 YSYEKL.

This clonotype came up a few times. The chain uses TRBV11-1 and TRBJ2-7; D gene unclear. CDR1 SGHAT and CDR2 FQDESV come from the germline V gene (reference sequence). Trimming took 2 bases from V and 6 from J, leaving 11 bases between them. The CDR3 is made up of 13 amino acids. CDR3 residues: CASSLPSDSEQYF. In DNA, the CDR3 is TGTGCCAGCAGCTTACCTTCAGACTCCGAGCAGTACTTC.

The rearrangement joins TRBV2 to TRBJ2-7; weak D call: TRBD2 (6 bases). Trimming pared 5 bases from V and 1 base from J, leaving 9 bases between. Germline values: CDR1 SNHLY, CDR2 FYNNEI. This CDR3 contains 13 residues. The CDR3 DNA is TGTGCCAGCAGTCCGACTAGGTCCTACGAGCAGTACTTC. Its translation: CASSPTRSYEQYF. Supplemented by reference TRBV2 and TRBJ2-7, the full variable domain reads EPEVTQTPSHQVTQMGQEVILRCVPISNHLYFYWYRQILGQKVEFLVSFYNNEISEKSEIFDDQFSVERPDGSNFTLKIRSTKLEDSAMYFCASSPTRSYEQYFGPGTRLTVT.

The sample holds a few counts of this clonotype. The chain uses TRBV19 and TRBJ2-3, with 10 bases that match TRBD2. Trimming at V came to 3 bases and at J to 6 bases, leaving 9 bases not matched to a gene. Germline CDR1 is LNHDA and CDR2 is SQIVND (reference sequence). The CDR3 is made up of 16 amino acids. The CDR3 sequence is CASSIPSGRAPDTQYF. CDR3 nucleotides: TGTGCCAGTAGTATTCCGAGCGGGAGGGCCCCCGATACGCAGTATTTT.

The rearrangement joins TRBV19 to TRBJ2-1; 9 bases are shared with TRBD1. The CDR3 is 13 amino acids. Germline V CDR1 and CDR2: LNHDA, SQIVND (reference sequence). The V gene end was trimmed by 6 bases and the J gene end by 10 bases; junction bases not matched to a gene: 7. The chain's CDR3 is CASRGQGRWEQFF. DNA for the CDR3: TGTGCCAGTAGGGGACAGGGCAGGTGGGAGCAGTTCTTC. Full variable domain (outside the CDR3, taken from reference TRBV19 and TRBJ2-1): DGGITQSPKYLFRKEGQNVTLSCEQNLNHDAMYWYRQDPGQGLRLIYYSQIVNDFQKGDIAEGYSVSREKKESFPLTVTSAQKNPTAFYLCASRGQGRWEQFFGPGTRLTVL.

Only a few counts were recorded for this clonotype. The genes are TRBV7-6 and TRBJ2-7; TRBD2 matches 12 bases. CDR3 length: 18 residues. Germline CDR1 reads SGHVS; CDR2 reads FNYEAQ. The J segment lost 2 bases and the V segment lost 4 bases, leaving 12 bases of the junction unmatched. The CDR3 is CASSSAASGGAGTYEQYF. The CDR3 region has the DNA TGTGCCAGCAGCTCGGCGGCTAGCGGGGGGGCCGGGACCTACGAGCAGTACTTC.

The table lists this clonotype with many counts. The chain recombines TRBV5-1 with TRBJ2-7; D remains unclear. V dropped 0 bases and J dropped 6 bases, with 10 bases sitting between them. The CDR3 totals 13 residues. Germline V lookup: CDR1 SGHRS, CDR2 YFSETQ. CDR3 protein: CASSLGRNFEQYF. For the CDR3, the DNA is TGCGCCAGCAGCTTGGGAAGGAATTTCGAGCAGTACTTC.

Comments on this clonotype: A much larger clone lies a single base off, so this may be a read error. This chain links TRBV2 with TRBJ2-7; D is possibly TRBD2 (6 bases). Germline V CDR1 and CDR2: SNHLY, FYNNEI. The CDR3 has 13 amino acids. Trimming removed 2 bases at V and 6 bases at J, with 11 bases between. For the CDR3, the DNA is TGTGCCAGCAGTGAACGTAGCGGCTCCGAGCAGTACTTC. Protein sequence: CASSERSGSEQYF.

This clonotype came up many times. This rearrangement joins TRBV7-8 to TRBJ1-1, with D unresolved. The CDR3 totals 14 residues. Germline lookup yields CDR1 SGHVS and CDR2 FQNEAQ. Trimming shortened V by 2 bases and J by 3 bases, and 10 bases separated the two germline ends. CDR3 coding DNA: TGTGCCAGCAGCTTAACGACGGGAGACACTGAAGCTTTCTTT. It is translated as CASSLTTGDTEAFF.

This chain uses TRBV24-1 with TRBJ1-2; a weak D match, TRBD1 (5 bases). Germline CDR1 is KGHDR and CDR2 is SFDVKD. V was trimmed by 3 bases and J by 7 bases, leaving 11 bases between them. The length of the CDR3 is 13 residues. The CDR3 sequence is CATSDPGGAGYTF. CDR3 coding DNA: TGTGCCACCAGTGATCCCGGGGGTGCTGGCTACACCTTC.

The rearrangement joins TRBV28 to TRBJ2-1; possible D gene TRBD2, 5 bases. The germline V gene encodes CDR1 MDHEN and CDR2 SYDVKM. CDR3 length equals 19 residues. Trimming pared 1 base from V and 0 bases from J, leaving 19 bases between. CDR3: CASSLFWVETGSSYNEQFF. CDR3 DNA sequence: TGTGCCAGCAGTTTATTTTGGGTGGAAACGGGAAGCTCCTACAATGAGCAGTTCTTC.

The rearrangement uses TRBV11-2 and TRBJ2-5; TRBD1 matches at 7 bases. The CDR3 consists of 14 residues. Germline lookup yields CDR1 SGHAT and CDR2 FQNNGV. V gave up 6 bases and J gave up 5 bases; unmatched junction bases: 9. CDR3 in DNA: TGTGCCAGCAGATTGACAGGGCTCGGGGAGACCCAGTACTTC. It translates to CASRLTGLGETQYF.